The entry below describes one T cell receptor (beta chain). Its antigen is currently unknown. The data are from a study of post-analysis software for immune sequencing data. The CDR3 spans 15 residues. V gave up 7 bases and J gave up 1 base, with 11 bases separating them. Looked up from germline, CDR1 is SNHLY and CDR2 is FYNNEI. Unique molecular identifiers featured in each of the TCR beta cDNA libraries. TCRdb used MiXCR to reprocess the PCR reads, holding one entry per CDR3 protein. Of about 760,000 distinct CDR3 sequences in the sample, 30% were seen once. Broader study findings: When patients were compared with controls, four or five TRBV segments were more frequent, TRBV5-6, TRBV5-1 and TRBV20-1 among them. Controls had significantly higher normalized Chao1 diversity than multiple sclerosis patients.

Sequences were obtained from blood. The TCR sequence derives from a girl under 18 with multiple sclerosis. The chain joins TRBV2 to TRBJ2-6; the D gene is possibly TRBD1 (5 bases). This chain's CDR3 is CASISAGSGANVLTF. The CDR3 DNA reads TGTGCCAGCATCTCGGCAGGGTCTGGGGCCAACGTCCTGACTTTC.